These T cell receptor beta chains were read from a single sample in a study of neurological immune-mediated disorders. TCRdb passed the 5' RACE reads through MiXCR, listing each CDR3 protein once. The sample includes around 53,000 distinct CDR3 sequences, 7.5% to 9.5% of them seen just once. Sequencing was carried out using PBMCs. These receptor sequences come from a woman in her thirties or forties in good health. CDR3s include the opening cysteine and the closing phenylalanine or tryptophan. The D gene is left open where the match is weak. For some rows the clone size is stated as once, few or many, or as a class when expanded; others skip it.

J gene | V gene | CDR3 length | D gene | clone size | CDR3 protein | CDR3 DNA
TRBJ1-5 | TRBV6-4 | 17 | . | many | CASNWQGLMRPNQPQHF | TGTGCCAGTAATTGGCAAGGCCTAATGCGACCCAATCAGCCCCAGCATTTT
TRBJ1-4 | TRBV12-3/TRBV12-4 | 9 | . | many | CASSPTGTF | TGTGCCAGCAGTCCTACCGGGACCTTT
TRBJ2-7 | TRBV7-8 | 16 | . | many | CASSLVPGTGLYEQYF | TGTGCCAGCAGCTTAGTTCCGGGTACGGGACTCTACGAGCAGTACTTC
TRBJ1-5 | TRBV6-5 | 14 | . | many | CASSTRGGNQPQHF | TGTGCCAGCAGCACGAGGGGGGGGAATCAGCCCCAGCATTTT
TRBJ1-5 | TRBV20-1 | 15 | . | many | CSASDPRNSNQPQHF | TGCAGTGCTAGTGATCCCAGGAATAGCAATCAGCCCCAGCATTTT
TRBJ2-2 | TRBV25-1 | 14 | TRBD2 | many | CASNGLADTGELFF | TGTGCCAGCAACGGACTAGCGGACACCGGGGAGCTGTTTTTT
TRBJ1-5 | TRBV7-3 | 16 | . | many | CASSLTLWQAWRPQHF | TGTGCCAGCAGCTTAACGTTGTGGCAGGCTTGGAGGCCCCAGCATTTT
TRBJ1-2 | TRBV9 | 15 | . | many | CASGQGSGHSYGYTF | TGTGCCAGCGGGCAGGGATCAGGACATAGCTATGGCTACACCTTC
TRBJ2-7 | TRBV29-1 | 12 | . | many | CSGRRGSYEQYF | TGCAGCGGACGTCGGGGTTCCTACGAGCAGTACTTC
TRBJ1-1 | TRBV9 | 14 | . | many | CASALGQGSTEAFF | TGTGCCAGCGCCCTTGGGCAGGGGTCCACTGAAGCTTTCTTT
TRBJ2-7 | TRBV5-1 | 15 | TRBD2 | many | CASRIAGEGSYEQYF | TGCGCCAGCAGAATAGCGGGAGAGGGATCCTACGAGCAGTACTTC
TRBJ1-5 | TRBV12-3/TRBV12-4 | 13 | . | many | CASTPDGVVPQHF | TGTGCCAGCACCCCGGATGGGGTCGTACCCCAGCATTTT
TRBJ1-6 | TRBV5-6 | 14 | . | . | CASSRLVTNSPLHF | TGTGCCAGCAGCCGCCTCGTTACGAATTCACCCCTCCACTTT
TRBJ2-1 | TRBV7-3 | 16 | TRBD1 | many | CASSTYTGGFYNEQFF | TGTGCCAGCAGCACCTACACAGGGGGCTTCTACAATGAGCAGTTCTTC
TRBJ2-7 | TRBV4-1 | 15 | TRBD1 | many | CASTMSGQAFSEQYF | TGCGCCAGCACCATGTCGGGACAGGCTTTTAGCGAGCAGTACTTC
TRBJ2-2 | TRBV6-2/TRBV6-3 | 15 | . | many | CASSYSLQGIRELFF | TGTGCCAGCAGTTACTCGCTTCAGGGAATCCGGGAGCTGTTTTTT
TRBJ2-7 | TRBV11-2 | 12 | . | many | CASGQKSYEQYF | TGTGCCAGCGGACAGAAATCCTACGAGCAGTACTTC
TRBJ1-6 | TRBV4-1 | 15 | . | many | CASSQVTGPWSPLHF | TGCGCCAGCAGCCAAGTTACAGGACCGTGGTCACCCCTCCACTTT
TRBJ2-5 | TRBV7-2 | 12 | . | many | CASSFNRETQYF | TGTGCCAGCAGCTTTAATCGGGAGACCCAGTACTTC
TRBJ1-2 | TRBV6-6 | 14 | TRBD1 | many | CASSSSGQGKGYTF | TGTGCCAGCAGTTCCTCAGGACAGGGGAAGGGCTACACCTTC
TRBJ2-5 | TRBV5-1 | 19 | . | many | CASSLDTWTRLGIQETQYF | TGCGCCAGCAGCTTGGACACTTGGACACGTCTCGGGATTCAAGAGACCCAGTACTTC
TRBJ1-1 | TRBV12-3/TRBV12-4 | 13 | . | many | CASKNVMNTEAFF | TGTGCCAGCAAAAACGTGATGAACACTGAAGCTTTCTTT
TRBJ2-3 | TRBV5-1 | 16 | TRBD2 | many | CASSSLGGHGADTQYF | TGCGCCAGCAGCTCCTTGGGAGGGCACGGAGCAGATACGCAGTATTTT
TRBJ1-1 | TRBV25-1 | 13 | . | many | CASGHGGATEAFF | TGTGCCAGCGGACATGGGGGGGCCACTGAAGCTTTCTTT
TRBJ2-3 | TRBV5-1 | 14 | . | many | CASSLPGFMVTQYF | TGCGCCAGCAGCTTGCCCGGCTTCATGGTGACGCAGTATTTT
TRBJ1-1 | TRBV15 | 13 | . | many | CATSRVENTEAFF | TGTGCCACCAGCAGAGTGGAGAACACTGAAGCTTTCTTT
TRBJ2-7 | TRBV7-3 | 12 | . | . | CASSFLSEEQYF | TGTGCCAGCAGCTTCCTCAGCGAAGAGCAGTACTTT
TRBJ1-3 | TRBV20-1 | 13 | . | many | CSARVSGIDTIYF | TGCAGTGCTAGAGTCTCAGGGATCGACACCATATATTTT
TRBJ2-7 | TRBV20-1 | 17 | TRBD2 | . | CSASGSSGGIEMWEQCF | TGTAGTGCTAGCGGATCTAGCGGGGGGATCGAGATGTGGGAACAGTGCTTC
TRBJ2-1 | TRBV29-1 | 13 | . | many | CSPRGANSNEQFF | TGCAGTCCCAGAGGGGCGAACTCCAATGAGCAGTTCTTC
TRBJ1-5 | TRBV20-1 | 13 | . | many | CSATDRINQPQHF | TGCAGTGCAACCGACAGGATCAATCAGCCCCAGCATTTT
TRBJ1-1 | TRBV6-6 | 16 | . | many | CASRGTFGKSATEAFF | TGTGCCAGCAGGGGTACATTTGGGAAATCTGCCACTGAAGCTTTCTTT
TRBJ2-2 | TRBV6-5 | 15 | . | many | CASSYSTLNPGELFF | TGTGCCAGCAGTTACTCGACGCTTAACCCCGGGGAGCTGTTTTTT
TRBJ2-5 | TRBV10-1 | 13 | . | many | CASSEGNQETQYF | TGCGCCAGCAGTGAGGGTAACCAAGAGACCCAGTACTTC
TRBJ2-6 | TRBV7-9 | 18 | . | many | CASSPGLGGAPGANVLTF | TGTGCCAGCAGCCCAGGGTTGGGGGGCGCTCCTGGGGCCAACGTCCTGACTTTC
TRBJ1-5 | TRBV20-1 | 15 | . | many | CSARFGRYSNQPQHF | TGCAGTGCTAGATTTGGCAGGTATAGCAATCAGCCCCAGCATTTT
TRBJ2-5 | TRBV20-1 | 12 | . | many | CSASGPQETQYF | TGCAGTGCTTCCGGCCCCCAAGAGACCCAGTACTTC